This T cell receptor (beta chain) was obtained from a study of CD8 T cells in ankylosing spondylitis. Broader study findings: In ankylosing spondylitis blood, a motif of fewer than 10 highly homologous TCR beta variants appeared characteristic. Some of these motif variants have turned up before, in reports on reactive arthritis synovial fluid and blood.

A single record per CDR3 protein comes from TCRdb applying MiXCR to the 5' RACE reads. The sample has some 200,000 distinct CDR3 sequences, around 24% seen once. In regard to this clonotype: Its specificity is unknown.

CDR3 length: 13 amino acids. The V end lost 4 bases, the J end lost 2 bases, and 8 bases lay between the germline ends. Germline CDR1 reads ENHRY; CDR2 reads SYGVKD. Sample: blood, either unsorted or a sorted T cell fraction (not recorded which). This receptor was taken from a male donor with ankylosing spondylitis or in good health (not recorded which). This rearrangement joins TRBV10-3 to TRBJ2-5; D is perhaps TRBD2 (5 bases). CDR3 sequence reads: CAISAGIQETQYF. The CDR3 DNA is TGTGCCATCAGTGCGGGGATTCAAGAGACCCAGTACTTC.